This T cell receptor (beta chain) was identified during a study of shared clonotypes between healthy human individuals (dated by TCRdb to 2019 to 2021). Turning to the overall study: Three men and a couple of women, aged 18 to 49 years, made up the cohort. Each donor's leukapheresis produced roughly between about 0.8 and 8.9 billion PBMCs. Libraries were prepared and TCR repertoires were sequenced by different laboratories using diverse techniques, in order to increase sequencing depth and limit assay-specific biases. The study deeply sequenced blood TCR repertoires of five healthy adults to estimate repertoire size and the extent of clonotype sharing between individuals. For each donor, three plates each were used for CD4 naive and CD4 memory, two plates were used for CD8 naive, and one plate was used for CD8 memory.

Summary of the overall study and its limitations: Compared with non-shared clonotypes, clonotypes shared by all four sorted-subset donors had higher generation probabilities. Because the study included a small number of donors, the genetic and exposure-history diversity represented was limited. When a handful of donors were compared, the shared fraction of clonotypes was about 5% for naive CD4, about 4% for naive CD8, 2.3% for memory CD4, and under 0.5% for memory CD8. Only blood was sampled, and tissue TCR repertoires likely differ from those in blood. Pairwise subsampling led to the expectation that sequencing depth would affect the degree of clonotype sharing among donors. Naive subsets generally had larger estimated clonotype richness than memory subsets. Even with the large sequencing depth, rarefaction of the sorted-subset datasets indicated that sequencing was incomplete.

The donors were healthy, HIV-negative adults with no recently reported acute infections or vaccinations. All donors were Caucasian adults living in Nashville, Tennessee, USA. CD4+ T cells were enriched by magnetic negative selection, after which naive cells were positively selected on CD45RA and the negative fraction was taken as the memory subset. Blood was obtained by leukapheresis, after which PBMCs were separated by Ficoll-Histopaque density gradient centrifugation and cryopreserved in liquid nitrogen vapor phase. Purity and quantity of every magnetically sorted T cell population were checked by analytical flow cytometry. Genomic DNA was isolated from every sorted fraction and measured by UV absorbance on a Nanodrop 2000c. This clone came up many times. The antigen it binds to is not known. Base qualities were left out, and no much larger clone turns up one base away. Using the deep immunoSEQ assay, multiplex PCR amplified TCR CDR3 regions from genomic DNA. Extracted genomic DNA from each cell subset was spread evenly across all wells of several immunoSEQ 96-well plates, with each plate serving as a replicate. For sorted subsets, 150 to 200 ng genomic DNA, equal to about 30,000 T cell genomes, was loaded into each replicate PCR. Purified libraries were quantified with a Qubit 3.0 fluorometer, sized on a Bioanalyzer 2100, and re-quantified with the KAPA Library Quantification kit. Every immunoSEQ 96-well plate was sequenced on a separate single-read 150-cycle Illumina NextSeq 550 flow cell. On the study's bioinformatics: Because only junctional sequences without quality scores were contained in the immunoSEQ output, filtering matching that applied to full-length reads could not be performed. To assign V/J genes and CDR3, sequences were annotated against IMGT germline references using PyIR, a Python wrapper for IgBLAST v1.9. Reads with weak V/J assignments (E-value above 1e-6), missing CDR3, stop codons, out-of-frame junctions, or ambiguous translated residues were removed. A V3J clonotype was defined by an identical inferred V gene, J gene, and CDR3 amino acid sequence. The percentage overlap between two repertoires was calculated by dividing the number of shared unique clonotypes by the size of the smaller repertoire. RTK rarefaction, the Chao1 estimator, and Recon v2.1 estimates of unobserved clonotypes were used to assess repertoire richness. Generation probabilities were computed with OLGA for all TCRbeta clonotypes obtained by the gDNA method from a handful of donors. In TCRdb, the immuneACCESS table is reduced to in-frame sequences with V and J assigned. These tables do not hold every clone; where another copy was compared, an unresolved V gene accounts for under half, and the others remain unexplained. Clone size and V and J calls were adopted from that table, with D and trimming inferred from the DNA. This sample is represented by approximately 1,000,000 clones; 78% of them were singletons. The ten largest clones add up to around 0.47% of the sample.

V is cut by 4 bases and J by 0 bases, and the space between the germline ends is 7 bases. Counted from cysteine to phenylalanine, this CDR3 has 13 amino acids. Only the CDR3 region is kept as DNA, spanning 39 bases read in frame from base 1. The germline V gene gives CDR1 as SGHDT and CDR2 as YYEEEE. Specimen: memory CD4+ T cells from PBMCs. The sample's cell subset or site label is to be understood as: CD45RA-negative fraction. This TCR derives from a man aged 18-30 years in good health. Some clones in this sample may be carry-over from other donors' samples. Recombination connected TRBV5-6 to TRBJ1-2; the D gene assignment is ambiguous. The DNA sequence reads TGTGCCAGCAGCATTTCGTCTAACTATGGCTACACCTTC. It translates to CASSISSNYGYTF.